This T cell receptor (beta chain) derives from a study of molecular identifiers for immune sequencing clone quantification. The bulk TCR libraries were made with methods described before and with listed TCR primers. TCRdb independently ran MiXCR on the PCR reads; one entry per CDR3 protein. The table includes about 640,000 distinct CDR3 sequences, 15% to 20% detected once. As concerns this clonotype: One base away lies a much larger clone, so this may be a sequencing read error.

The V and J ends lost 0 bases and 6 bases, in that order; junction bases with no gene match: 7. Germline V CDR1 and CDR2: LGHDT, YNNKEL (reference sequence). The CDR3 is 16 amino acids. The receptor was derived from a human donor in good health. Some libraries in this study had Jurkat cell RNA spiked in. The rearrangement joins TRBV3-1 to TRBJ1-5, with 8 bases identical to TRBD1. The sample comprised naive CD8+ T cells from blood, with Jurkat cell RNA spiked in. Sample subset: FACS-sorted CD8+CD4-CCR7+CD45RA+ naive T cells. The CDR3 region is CASSQDLTGDSQPQHF. The DNA for the CDR3 is TGTGCCAGCAGCCAAGATCTGACAGGGGACAGTCAGCCCCAGCATTTT.